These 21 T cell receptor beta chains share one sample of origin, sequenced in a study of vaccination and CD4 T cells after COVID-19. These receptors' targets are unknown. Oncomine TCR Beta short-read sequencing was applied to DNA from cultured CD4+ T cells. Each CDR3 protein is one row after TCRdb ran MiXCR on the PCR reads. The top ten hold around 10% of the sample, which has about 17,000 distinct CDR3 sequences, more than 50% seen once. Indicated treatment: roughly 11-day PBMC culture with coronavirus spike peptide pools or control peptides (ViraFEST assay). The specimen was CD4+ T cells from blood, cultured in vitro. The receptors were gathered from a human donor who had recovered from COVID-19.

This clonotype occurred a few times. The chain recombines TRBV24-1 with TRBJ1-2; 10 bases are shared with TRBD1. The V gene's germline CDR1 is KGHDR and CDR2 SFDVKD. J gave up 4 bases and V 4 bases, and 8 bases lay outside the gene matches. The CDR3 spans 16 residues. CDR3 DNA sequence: TGTGCCACCAGTGACTCGCGGACAGGGGGTTCCTATGGCTACACCTTC. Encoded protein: CATSDSRTGGSYGYTF.

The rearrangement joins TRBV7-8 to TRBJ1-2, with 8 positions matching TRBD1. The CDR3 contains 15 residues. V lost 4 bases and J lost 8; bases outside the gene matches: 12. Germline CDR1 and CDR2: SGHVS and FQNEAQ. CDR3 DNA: TGTGCCAGCAGCTCGATCCAGGGGGCTCTTGGAGGCTACACCTTC. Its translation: CASSSIQGALGGYTF.

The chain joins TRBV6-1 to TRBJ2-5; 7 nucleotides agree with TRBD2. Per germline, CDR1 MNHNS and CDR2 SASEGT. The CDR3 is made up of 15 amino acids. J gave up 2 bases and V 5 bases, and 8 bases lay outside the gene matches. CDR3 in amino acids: CASSRHWGGQETQYF. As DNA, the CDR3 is TGTGCCAGCAGTCGCCACTGGGGGGGTCAAGAGACCCAGTACTTC.

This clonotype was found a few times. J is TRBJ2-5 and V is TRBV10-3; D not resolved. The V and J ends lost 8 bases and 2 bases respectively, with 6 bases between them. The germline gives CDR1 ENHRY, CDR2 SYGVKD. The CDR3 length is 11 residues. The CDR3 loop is CAIGTQETQYF. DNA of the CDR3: TGTGCCATCGGTACACAAGAGACCCAGTACTTC.

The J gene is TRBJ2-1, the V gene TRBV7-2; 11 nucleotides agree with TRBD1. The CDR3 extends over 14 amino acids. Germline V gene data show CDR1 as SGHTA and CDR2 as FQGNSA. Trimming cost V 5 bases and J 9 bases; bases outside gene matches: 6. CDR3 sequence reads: CASSVGQGAFEQFF. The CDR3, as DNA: TGTGCCAGCAGCGTAGGACAGGGGGCGTTTGAGCAGTTCTTC.

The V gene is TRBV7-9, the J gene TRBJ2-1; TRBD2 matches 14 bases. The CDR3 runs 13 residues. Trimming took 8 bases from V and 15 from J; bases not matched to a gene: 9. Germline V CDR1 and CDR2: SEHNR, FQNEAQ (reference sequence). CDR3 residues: CASEGTSGGRWFF. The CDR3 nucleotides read TGTGCCAGCGAAGGGACTAGCGGGGGTAGGTGGTTCTTC.

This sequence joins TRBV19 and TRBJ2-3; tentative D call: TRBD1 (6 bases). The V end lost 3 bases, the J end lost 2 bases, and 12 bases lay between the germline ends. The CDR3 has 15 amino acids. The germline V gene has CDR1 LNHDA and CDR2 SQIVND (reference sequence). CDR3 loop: CASSMRTDYTDTQYF. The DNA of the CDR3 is TGTGCCAGTAGTATGAGGACAGATTACACAGATACGCAGTATTTT.

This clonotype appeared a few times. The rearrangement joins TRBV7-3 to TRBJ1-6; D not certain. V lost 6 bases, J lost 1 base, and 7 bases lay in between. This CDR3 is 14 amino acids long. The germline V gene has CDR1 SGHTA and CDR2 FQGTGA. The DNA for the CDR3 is TGTGCCAGCAGTCAAGGGTCCTATAATTCACCCCTCCACTTT. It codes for CASSQGSYNSPLHF. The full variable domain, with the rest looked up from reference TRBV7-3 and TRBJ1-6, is GAGVSQTPSNKVTEKGKYVELRCDPISGHTALYWYRQSLGQGPEFLIYFQGTGAADDSGLPNDRFFAVRPEGSVSTLKIQRTERGDSAVYLCASSQGSYNSPLHFGNGTRLTVT.

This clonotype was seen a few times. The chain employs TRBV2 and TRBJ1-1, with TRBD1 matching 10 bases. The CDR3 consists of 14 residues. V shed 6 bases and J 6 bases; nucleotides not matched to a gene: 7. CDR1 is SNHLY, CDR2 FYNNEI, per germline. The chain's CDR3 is CASSAGQGFAEAFF. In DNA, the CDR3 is TGTGCCAGCAGCGCGGGACAGGGGTTCGCTGAAGCTTTCTTT.

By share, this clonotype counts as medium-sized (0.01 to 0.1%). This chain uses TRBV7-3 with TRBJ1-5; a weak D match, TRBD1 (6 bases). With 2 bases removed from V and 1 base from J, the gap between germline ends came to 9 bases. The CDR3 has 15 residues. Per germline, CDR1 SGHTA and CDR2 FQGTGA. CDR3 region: CASSLSGVSNQPQHF. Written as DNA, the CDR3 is TGTGCCAGCAGCTTATCAGGGGTCAGCAATCAGCCCCAGCATTTT.

The CDR3 loop is CASIRESADEQYF. The CDR3 DNA sequence: TGTGCCAGCATCCGGGAGTCGGCGGACGAGCAGTACTTC. The V call is TRBV6-1, the J call TRBJ2-7; D is perhaps TRBD2 (6 bases). Germline V gene sequence: CDR1 MNHNS, CDR2 SASEGT. Deletions cut 7 bases from V and 5 bases from J, with 15 bases between. The CDR3 is made up of 13 amino acids.

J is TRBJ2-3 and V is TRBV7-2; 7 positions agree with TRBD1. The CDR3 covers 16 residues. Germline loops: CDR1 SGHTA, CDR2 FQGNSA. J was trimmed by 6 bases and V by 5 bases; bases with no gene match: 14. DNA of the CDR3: TGTGCCAGCAGCCCCCGGTCGAGGGGGCCGGGGGATACGCAGTATTTT. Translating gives CASSPRSRGPGDTQYF.

CDR3 region: CASSPLATSYGGELFF. The CDR3 bases are TGTGCCAGCTCACCACTAGCGACTAGTTATGGCGGGGAGCTGTTTTTT. The chain carries TRBV18 and TRBJ2-2, with D tentatively TRBD2 (6 bases). The CDR3 extends over 16 amino acids. V dropped 1 base and J dropped 7 bases, with 16 bases sitting between them. CDR1 is KGHSH and CDR2 is LQKENI in the germline V gene.

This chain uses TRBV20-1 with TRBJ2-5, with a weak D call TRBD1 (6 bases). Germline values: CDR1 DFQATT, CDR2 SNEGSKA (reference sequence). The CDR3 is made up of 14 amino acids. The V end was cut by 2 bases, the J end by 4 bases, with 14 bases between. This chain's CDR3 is CSARLVGGGETQYF. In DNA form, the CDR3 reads TGCAGTGCTAGACTAGTTGGGGGCGGAGAGACCCAGTACTTC.

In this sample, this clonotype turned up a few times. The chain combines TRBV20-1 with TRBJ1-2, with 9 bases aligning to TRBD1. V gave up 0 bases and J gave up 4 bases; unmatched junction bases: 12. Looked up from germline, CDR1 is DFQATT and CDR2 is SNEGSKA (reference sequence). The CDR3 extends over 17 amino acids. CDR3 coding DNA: TGCAGTGCTAGAGATATGGGACAGGGAAACTATGGCTATGGCTACACCTTC. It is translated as CSARDMGQGNYGYGYTF.

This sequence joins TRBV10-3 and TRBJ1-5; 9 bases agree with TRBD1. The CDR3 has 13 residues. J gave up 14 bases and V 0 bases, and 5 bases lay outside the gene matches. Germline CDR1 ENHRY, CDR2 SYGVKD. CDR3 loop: CAISESRRQGEHF. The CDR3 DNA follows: TGTGCCATCAGTGAGTCGAGGAGACAGGGGGAGCATTTT.

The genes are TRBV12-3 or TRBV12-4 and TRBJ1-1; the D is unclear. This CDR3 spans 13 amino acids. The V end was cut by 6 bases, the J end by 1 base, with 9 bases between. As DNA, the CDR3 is TGTGCCAGCAGCCTAACGTGGAACACTGAAGCTTTCTTT. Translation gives CASSLTWNTEAFF.

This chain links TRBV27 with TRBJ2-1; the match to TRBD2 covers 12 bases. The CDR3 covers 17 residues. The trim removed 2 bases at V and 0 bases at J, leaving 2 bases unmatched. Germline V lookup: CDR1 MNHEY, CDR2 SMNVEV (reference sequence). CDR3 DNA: TGTGCCAGCAGTTTAAAACTAGCGGGGGGCTCCTACAATGAGCAGTTCTTC. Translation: CASSLKLAGGSYNEQFF.

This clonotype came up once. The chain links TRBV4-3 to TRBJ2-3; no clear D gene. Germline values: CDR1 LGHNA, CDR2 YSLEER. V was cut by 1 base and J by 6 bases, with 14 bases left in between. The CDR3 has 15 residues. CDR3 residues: CASSQAQVGPDTQYF. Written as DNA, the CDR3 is TGCGCCAGCAGCCAAGCGCAAGTCGGTCCCGATACGCAGTATTTT.

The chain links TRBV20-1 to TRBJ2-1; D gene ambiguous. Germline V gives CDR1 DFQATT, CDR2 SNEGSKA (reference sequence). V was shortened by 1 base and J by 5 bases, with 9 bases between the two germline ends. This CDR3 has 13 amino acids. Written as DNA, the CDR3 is TGCAGTGCTAGAGTACCCCCTCACAATGAGCAGTTCTTC. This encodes CSARVPPHNEQFF.

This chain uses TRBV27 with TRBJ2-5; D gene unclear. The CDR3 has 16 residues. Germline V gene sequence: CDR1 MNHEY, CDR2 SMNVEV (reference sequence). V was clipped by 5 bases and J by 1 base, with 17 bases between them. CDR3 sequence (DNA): TGTGCCAGCAGTCCATCGCTGGCTCAATTCCAAGAGACCCAGTACTTC. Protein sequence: CASSPSLAQFQETQYF.